These 19 T cell receptor beta chains originate from one sample sequenced in a study of early T cells in non-severe SARS-CoV-2 infection. From the 5' RACE reads, TCRdb called clonotypes with MiXCR, one entry per CDR3 protein. The sample records about 76,000 distinct CDR3 sequences, approximately 10% being singletons. Material for sequencing was whole blood. All receptors derive from an adult who was a healthcare worker with PCR-confirmed SARS-CoV-2 infection or an uninfected control (not recorded which).

The gene calls are TRBV20-1 and TRBJ2-3; no clear D. Germline V gene sequence: CDR1 DFQATT, CDR2 SNEGSKA (reference sequence). This CDR3 spans 13 amino acids. Trimming removed 6 bases at V and 6 bases at J, with 16 bases between. The CDR3 is CSALIPFADTQYF. The DNA of the CDR3 is TGCAGTGCCCTGATCCCCTTTGCGGATACGCAGTATTTT.

This clonotype was found many times. This sequence joins TRBV5-1 and TRBJ2-6; D might be TRBD1 (6 bases). CDR1 is SGHRS and CDR2 is YFSETQ in the germline V gene. The CDR3 spans 18 residues. Trimming left V 4 bases short and J 2 bases short, with 19 bases between. DNA of the CDR3: TGCGCCAGCAGCGGGGGCGCAGGGTTTATCCCTGGGGCCAACGTCCTGACTTTC. Its translation: CASSGGAGFIPGANVLTF.

Ten or more counts support this clonotype. This rearrangement joins TRBV10-2 to TRBJ2-5, with unresolved D. The V gene's germline CDR1 is WSHSY and CDR2 SAAADI. The CDR3 is 12 residues long. Trimming removed 0 bases from V and 5 bases from J, with 4 bases in between. The CDR3 DNA is TGCGCCAGCAGTGAGTCGGGGGAGACCCAGTACTTC. This gives the protein CASSESGETQYF.

This clonotype was found once. Here the CDR3 DNA reads TGTGCCAGCAGCCACTCCCCAATTTCACCCCTCCACTTT. It codes for CASSHSPISPLHF. The chain couples TRBV3-1 to TRBJ1-6, with D unresolved. V was trimmed by 3 bases and J by 9 bases, leaving 9 bases between them. Germline loops: CDR1 LGHDT, CDR2 YNNKEL (reference sequence). CDR3 length: 13 residues.

This clonotype was detected ten times or more. CDR3 sequence: CASSEFQGTGHTDTQYF. DNA for the CDR3: TGTGCCAGCAGTGAGTTCCAGGGGACAGGCCACACAGATACGCAGTATTTT. The chain carries TRBV6-2 or TRBV6-3 and TRBJ2-3; 8 bases line up with TRBD1. V shed 5 bases and J 2 bases; nucleotides not matched to a gene: 12. CDR3 length: 17 residues. Germline-derived CDR1 and CDR2 are MNHEY and SVGEGT.

This clonotype was found a few times. The rearrangement uses TRBV10-1 and TRBJ1-5; no clear D gene. This CDR3 has 12 residues. Germline V gives CDR1 WNHNN, CDR2 SYGVQD (reference sequence). V was shortened by 3 bases and J by 5 bases, with 5 bases between the two germline ends. CDR3 sequence (DNA): TGCGCCAGCAGTGACCAGGATCAGCCCCAGCATTTT. The encoded protein is CASSDQDQPQHF.

This clonotype was detected only a few times. The V and J genes are TRBV5-1 and TRBJ2-1; D call uncertain. Germline V gene lookup returns CDR1 SGHRS and CDR2 YFSETQ. The CDR3 contains 13 residues. Trimming took 1 base from V and 10 from J, leaving 12 bases between them. CDR3 in DNA: TGCGCCAGCAGCTTGTTGGAGTCAAGGGAGCAGTTCTTC. Translated, it gives CASSLLESREQFF.

This clonotype has more than one count but fewer than ten. V is TRBV12-3 or TRBV12-4 and J is TRBJ1-5, with no clear D. The V gene lost 3 bases and the J gene lost 4 bases, with 7 bases spanning the gap. The CDR3 has 13 residues. The chain's CDR3 is CASSLADNQPQHF. The CDR3 nucleotides read TGTGCCAGCAGTTTGGCGGATAATCAGCCCCAGCATTTT.

By share, this clonotype counts as medium-sized. The rearrangement uses TRBV11-2 and TRBJ2-7; 9 nucleotides line up with TRBD1. Germline V lookup: CDR1 SGHAT, CDR2 FQNNGV. The CDR3 covers 14 residues. V gave up 5 bases and J gave up 3 bases; unmatched junction bases: 5. The CDR3 DNA reads as TGTGCCAGCAGCCGTCCGGGACAGGGCTACGAGCAGTACTTC. The encoded protein is CASSRPGQGYEQYF.

This chain uses TRBV5-1 with TRBJ1-1; TRBD1 matches 7 bases. Germline trimming cut 0 bases from V and 6 bases from J; bases unmatched to any gene: 8. The CDR3 is 15 amino acids. Germline-derived CDR1 and CDR2 are SGHRS and YFSETQ. The CDR3 bases are TGCGCCAGCAGCTTGGCCTGGGGACAGTTTCCTGAAGCTTTCTTT. This translates into CASSLAWGQFPEAFF.

This clonotype was counted at least ten times. The chain uses TRBV5-1 and TRBJ2-2; the D is unclear. Deletions cut 5 bases from V and 3 bases from J, with 8 bases between. The germline gives CDR1 SGHRS, CDR2 YFSETQ. The CDR3 is 13 residues long. The CDR3 DNA follows: TGCGCCAGCAGTTACAGAGACACCGGGGAGCTGTTTTTT. Translated: CASSYRDTGELFF.

This clonotype was observed at least ten times. The V call is TRBV12-3 or TRBV12-4, the J call TRBJ2-2; D may be TRBD1 or TRBD2 (5 bases each). Trimming left V 2 bases short and J 6 bases short, with 7 bases between. This CDR3 has 13 amino acids. CDR3 bases: TGTGCCAGCAGTTTAATGGGGGCCGGGGAGCTGTTTTTT. Protein sequence: CASSLMGAGELFF.

The genes are TRBV12-3 or TRBV12-4 and TRBJ1-5; D might be TRBD1 (6 bases). Trimming took 8 bases from V and 1 from J, leaving 15 bases between them. The CDR3 length is 15 residues. The CDR3 DNA reads TGTGCCAGCCTCTGGGGGGGGGCGAGCAATCAGCCCCAGCATTTT. Translating gives CASLWGGASNQPQHF.

CDR3 amino acids: CASSAYTGDHGEKLFF. CDR3 nucleotide sequence: TGTGCCAGCAGCGCCTATACCGGGGACCACGGTGAAAAACTGTTTTTT. The chain has TRBV9 and TRBJ1-4; tentatively, D is TRBD1 (5 bases). This CDR3 contains 16 residues. Germline CDR1 reads SGDLS; CDR2 reads YYNGEE. With 3 bases removed from V and 7 bases from J, the gap between germline ends came to 19 bases. Variable domain in full (rest from reference TRBV9 and TRBJ1-4): DSGVTQTPKHLITATGQRVTLRCSPRSGDLSVYWYQQSLDQGLQFLIQYYNGEERAKGNILERFSAQQFPDLHSELNLSSLELGDSALYFCASSAYTGDHGEKLFFGSGTQLSVL.

This clonotype was recorded at least ten times. This rearrangement joins TRBV20-1 to TRBJ2-3; TRBD2 agrees at 8 bases. This CDR3 is 12 amino acids long. V shed 3 bases, J shed 6 bases, and the junction held 2 bases outside the gene matches. Germline CDR1 is DFQATT and CDR2 is SNEGSKA (reference sequence). DNA for the CDR3: TGCAGTGCTAGCGGGGGGGCTGATACGCAGTATTTT. Translated: CSASGGADTQYF.

Many counts were recorded for this clonotype. The chain joins TRBV20-1 to TRBJ2-1, with D unresolved. Germline V gene data show CDR1 as DFQATT and CDR2 as SNEGSKA (reference sequence). V lost 0 bases and J 5 bases, leaving 17 bases between the germline ends. The CDR3 has 16 residues. The CDR3 DNA reads TGCAGTGCTAGAGATGGTATGGCCCCCCGGGACAATGAGCAGTTCTTC. Translating it yields CSARDGMAPRDNEQFF.

This clonotype was found a few times. The V and J genes are TRBV20-1 and TRBJ1-4, with 9 bases matching TRBD1. CDR1 DFQATT and CDR2 SNEGSKA come from the germline V gene (reference sequence). The CDR3 covers 13 residues. V gave up 1 base and J gave up 8 bases; unmatched junction bases: 2. CDR3 region: CSARGGQGEKLFF. CDR3 coding DNA: TGCAGTGCTAGAGGGGGACAGGGAGAAAAACTGTTTTTT.

This clonotype was detected ten times or more. The chain combines TRBV20-1 with TRBJ2-1, with D possibly being TRBD1 (6 bases). This CDR3 spans 12 amino acids. Germline V gene data show CDR1 as DFQATT and CDR2 as SNEGSKA (reference sequence). V gave up 5 bases and J gave up 9 bases, with 14 bases separating them. This CDR3 is CSAPEQGSEQFF. In DNA, the CDR3 is TGCAGTGCTCCCGAACAGGGAAGTGAGCAGTTCTTC.

The CDR3 is CASSLVRAGVLAKNIQYF. CDR3 DNA: TGTGCCAGCAGCTTAGTTAGGGCAGGGGTACTAGCCAAAAACATTCAGTACTTC. The V call is TRBV7-9, the J call TRBJ2-4; a possible D gene is TRBD1 (6 bases). The CDR3 loop spans 18 amino acids. V was clipped by 1 base and J by 0 bases, with 16 bases between them. Germline V CDR1 and CDR2: SEHNR, FQNEAQ (reference sequence).